A single T cell receptor (beta chain) is shown here with its context. The antigen remains undetermined. The sample belongs to a study of shared clonotypes between healthy human individuals. Study background: Three plates each covered CD4 naive and memory; CD8 naive two, CD8 memory one.

Memory CD4+ cells were the fraction left after CD45RA+ naive selection. Trimming cost V 8 bases and J 5 bases, with 21 bases left between them. Germline CDR1 and CDR2: LNHDA and SQIVND (reference sequence). The CDR3 covers 15 residues. Study outcomes and limitations: Sharing across four donors was seen in around 5.1% of naive CD4 clonotypes.

The repertoire was sequenced with immunoSEQ multiplex PCR; TCRdb's copy has only in-frame clones and lacks some. The sample consists of 2 million to 2.5 million clones, 90% to 97% of them appearing once. The sequenced sample was naive CD4+ T cells sorted from blood. Subset of the sample: CD45RA+ positively selected. The rearrangement joins TRBV19 to TRBJ1-2; D uncertain. This TCR came from a man aged 18 to 30 in good health. The CDR3 loop reads CASRTTRTTLYGYTF. The DNA of the CDR3 is TGTGCCAGTCGCACGACACGGACGACCTTATATGGCTACACCTTC.